One T cell receptor (beta chain) is described in this entry. The antigen is not known. CD4+ cells and CD8+ cells were each obtained through positive magnetic bead selection, and their purity was assessed by flow cytometry. This specimen belongs to a study of somatic mutations in cytotoxic T cells in rheumatoid arthritis. Findings and limits, study-wide: Rheumatoid arthritis patients showed slight TRBV07 underrepresentation, unadjusted for multiple comparisons. For about an eighth of the roughly 60 patients, a single CD8+ clone accounted for more than 20% of CD8+ cells.

Per the authors' pipeline: Only a few patient CD8+ clones above 1% matched published virus-specific TCRB sequences. Produced via immunoSEQ multiplex PCR; TCRdb's table is partial and in-frame only. V, J and clone size are those of that table, while D and trimming were read from the DNA. The top ten hold 7.5% to 8% of the sample, which has 4,000 or so clones, approximately 93% seen once. V was cut by 4 bases and J by 2 bases, with 12 bases left in between. CDR3 length: 15 amino acids. CDR1 is SGHNT, CDR2 YYREEE, per germline (reference sequence). The receptor was derived from an older woman with rheumatoid arthritis. The sequenced sample consisted of CD8+ T cells sorted from blood. This rearrangement joins TRBV5-4 to TRBJ2-2; D might be TRBD2 (6 bases). The CDR3: CASSNPGLNTGELFF. As DNA, the CDR3 is TGTGCCAGCAGCAATCCGGGACTCAACACCGGGGAGCTGTTTTTT.